This T cell receptor (beta chain) stems from a study of regulatory T cells in long-lasting Graves disease. Study summary: Recently diagnosed Graves' patients had received antithyroid drugs for under 3 months. Notes on the study in general: There were preferences for TRBV28, TRBJ1-2 and TRBJ2-5 in persistent disease.

V was pared by 5 bases and J by 10 bases, with 18 bases between. CDR3 length: 14 amino acids. Germline CDR1 and CDR2: SGHTA and FQGNSA. This clonotype was observed many times. Its antigen is unknown. Arm-PCR of CDR3 regions with iRepertoire HTBI primers generated TCR beta libraries. TCRdb used MiXCR to reprocess the multiplex PCR reads, holding one entry per CDR3 protein. The table lists fewer than 550,000 distinct CDR3 sequences, 15% to 20% of them singletons. Time point: newly diagnosed GD, antithyroid drugs for less than 3 months. The TCR library was made from RNA extracted from PBMCs. A further study also used this sample, focusing on T cells in Graves' hyperthyroidism and ophthalmopathy. According to that study: Not enrolled were patients with uncontrolled infection, other autoimmune disease, pregnancy or lactation. The model anticipated ophthalmopathy a median around six months pre-onset.

The rearrangement uses TRBV7-2 and TRBJ2-1, with D perhaps TRBD2 (5 bases). The starting material was peripheral blood mononuclear cells (PBMCs), obtained at new diagnosis, from a patient treated with antithyroid drugs. The TCR was taken from a woman in her forties or fifties with Graves disease. The CDR3 here is CASSPFGLFTEQFF. CDR3 sequence (DNA): TGTGCCAGCAGCCCCTTCGGACTGTTCACCGAGCAGTTCTTC.